The 16 T cell receptor beta chains below all came from one sample that was sequenced in a study of blood T cell repertoires in COVID-19. TCRdb's table, derived via immunoSEQ multiplex PCR, lists solely in-frame clones and lacks some. The repertoire consists of 150,000 to 200,000 clones, with over 80% occurring once and the leading ten covering under 5.5%. Sequenced input: peripheral blood. The source is a woman in her twenties or thirties with acute or convalescent COVID-19.

The genes are TRBV23-1 and TRBJ2-2; tentatively, D is TRBD2 (5 bases). TRBV23-1 is an open reading frame, and its role is uncertain. This CDR3 region has 21 residues. Trimming pared 6 bases from V and 2 bases from J, leaving 31 bases between. CDR3 bases: TGCGCCAGCAGGAGGAGATTGGCTAGCAGCCTTCCCATTCGCAACACCGGGGAGCTGTTTTTT. Encoded protein: CASRRRLASSLPIRNTGELFF.

The chain employs TRBV12-3 or TRBV12-4 and TRBJ1-2; unclear D gene. This CDR3 has 11 residues. Trimming took off 4 bases at V and 4 bases at J, with 4 bases between the two ends. Written as DNA, the CDR3 is TGTGCCAGCAGTTCTCTCTATGGCTACACCTTC. This encodes CASSSLYGYTF.

This chain uses TRBV13 with TRBJ2-3; no clear D gene. This CDR3 is built from 13 residues. V was clipped by 6 bases and J by 4 bases, with 11 bases between them. The germline V gene has CDR1 PRHDT and CDR2 FYEKMQ (reference sequence). CDR3 residues: CASSGGTADTQYF. CDR3 nucleotides: TGTGCCAGCAGTGGCGGTACCGCAGATACGCAGTATTTT. The full variable domain, with the rest looked up from reference TRBV13 and TRBJ2-3, is AAGVIQSPRHLIKEKRETATLKCYPIPRHDTVYWYQQGPGQDPQFLISFYEKMQSDKGSIPDRFSAQQFSDYHSELNMSSLELGDSALYFCASSGGTADTQYFGPGTRLTVL.

In this sample, this clone turned up a few times. The rearrangement links TRBV27 to TRBJ1-1; maybe TRBD1 (5 bases). This CDR3 is 14 amino acids long. Trimming cost V 8 bases and J 1 base, with 14 bases left between them. From germline, CDR1 is MNHEY and CDR2 SMNVEV (reference sequence). The CDR3 loop reads CASQGRVWNTEAFF. The CDR3 nucleotides read TGTGCCAGCCAGGGAAGGGTCTGGAACACTGAAGCTTTCTTT.

The V call is TRBV6-2 or TRBV6-3, the J call TRBJ2-6; TRBD1 matches 7 bases. This CDR3 is 18 amino acids long. Germline V lookup: CDR1 MNHEY, CDR2 SVGEGT. V shed 2 bases, J shed 3 bases, and the junction held 10 bases outside the gene matches. The CDR3 region has the DNA TGTGCCAGCAGTTACCCCCCCAGGGGGAGTGGTGGGGCCAACGTCCTGACTTTC. Translating gives CASSYPPRGSGGANVLTF.

The chain is built from TRBV9 and TRBJ2-1; no firm D call. V lost 2 bases and J lost 3, with 3 bases in between. Germline lookup yields CDR1 SGDLS and CDR2 YYNGEE. CDR3 length: 12 amino acids. The DNA of the CDR3 is TGTGCCAGCAGCGTTAGCTACAATGAGCAGTTCTTC. This gives the protein CASSVSYNEQFF.

The sample holds one count of this clone. The chain uses TRBV11-1 and TRBJ2-7, with unresolved D. Trimming took 1 base from V and 5 from J, leaving 6 bases between them. The CDR3 is 12 amino acids. Looked up from germline, CDR1 is SGHAT and CDR2 is FQDESV (reference sequence). This chain's CDR3 is CASSLVANEQYF. As DNA, the CDR3 is TGTGCCAGCAGCTTAGTCGCGAACGAGCAGTACTTC.

This sequence joins TRBV3-1 (or the pseudogene TRBV3-2) and TRBJ2-7; 9 positions agree with TRBD1. The V segment lost 4 bases and the J segment 2 bases; nucleotides outside the gene matches: 9. Germline V gene sequence: CDR1 LGHDT, CDR2 YNNKEL (reference sequence). The CDR3 runs 16 residues. CDR3 DNA: TGTGCCAGCAGCCGGACGGACAGGGGCAATCCCTACGAGCAGTACTTC. Translated: CASSRTDRGNPYEQYF.

In its sample, this clone was seen a few times. CDR3 amino acids: CASRLERTPQFHEQYF. In DNA form, the CDR3 reads TGTGCCAGCAGATTGGAAAGGACACCCCAATTCCACGAGCAGTACTTC. V and J are TRBV28 and TRBJ2-7; tentative D call: TRBD1 (5 bases). CDR3 length: 16 residues. Germline assignment: CDR1 MDHEN and CDR2 SYDVKM. The ends were cut back, 6 bases at V and 5 bases at J, with 23 bases in the middle.

The chain has TRBV11-2 and TRBJ2-3; tentative D call: TRBD2 (7 bases). Trimming removed 3 bases from V and 2 bases from J, with 12 bases in between. The CDR3 length is 15 residues. Germline V gene lookup returns CDR1 SGHAT and CDR2 FQNNGV. The CDR3 DNA sequence: TGTGCCAGCAGCTTGGAGGGGGGGTTCACAGATACGCAGTATTTT. It yields the protein CASSLEGGFTDTQYF. Variable domain in full (rest from reference TRBV11-2 and TRBJ2-3): EAGVAQSPRYKIIEKRQSVAFWCNPISGHATLYWYQQILGQGPKLLIQFQNNGVVDDSQLPKDRFSAERLKGVDSTLKIQPAKLEDSAVYLCASSLEGGFTDTQYFGPGTRLTVL.

The V and J genes are TRBV4-3 and TRBJ1-5, with 7 bases that match TRBD1. The CDR3 length is 15 residues. The V gene's germline CDR1 is LGHNA and CDR2 YSLEER. The junction had 5 bases not matched to a gene; V was cut back by 0 bases and J by 6 bases. The chain's CDR3 is CASSQETGAGQPQHF. The CDR3 DNA reads TGCGCCAGCAGCCAAGAAACAGGGGCTGGTCAGCCCCAGCATTTT.

The chain employs TRBV6-2 or TRBV6-3 and TRBJ1-5, with TRBD1 matching over 9 bases. CDR1 and CDR2 from the germline V gene are MNHEY and SVGEGT. The CDR3 is 15 residues long. V shed 5 bases, J shed 5 bases, and the junction held 7 bases outside the gene matches. Here the CDR3 DNA reads TGTGCCAGCAGTGCACCGGGACAGGGTTATCAGCCCCAGCATTTT. Translated, it gives CASSAPGQGYQPQHF.

The genes are TRBV11-2 and TRBJ1-4; D gene unclear. This CDR3 is built from 13 residues. Trimming removed 2 bases from V and 8 bases from J, with 9 bases in between. Per the germline V gene, CDR1 is SGHAT and CDR2 is FQNNGV. The CDR3 protein is CASSLRSGEKLFF. Here the CDR3 DNA reads TGTGCCAGCAGCTTAAGGAGTGGAGAAAAACTGTTTTTT.

The chain is built from TRBV5-5 and TRBJ2-2, with D perhaps matching TRBD1 (5 bases). This CDR3 has 17 amino acids. Germline assignment: CDR1 SGHKS and CDR2 YYEKEE (reference sequence). The V and J ends lost 4 bases and 4 bases respectively, with 20 bases between them. The CDR3 nucleotides are TGTGCCAGCAGCCATGATAGGACATCTCTTTCCACCGGGGAGCTGTTTTTT. This gives the protein CASSHDRTSLSTGELFF. Looking up the rest from reference TRBV5-5 and TRBJ2-2 gives the full variable domain: DAGVTQSPTHLIKTRGQQVTLRCSPISGHKSVSWYQQVLGQGPQFIFQYYEKEERGRGNFPDRFSARQFPNYSSELNVNALLLGDSALYLCASSHDRTSLSTGELFFGEGSRLTVL.

The V call is TRBV6-5, the J call TRBJ1-2; D possibly corresponds to TRBD1 (6 bases). The length of the CDR3 is 13 residues. V lost 5 bases, J lost 6 bases, and 13 bases lay in between. From germline, CDR1 is MNHEY and CDR2 SVGAGI. The CDR3 protein is CASSTTGINGYTF. The CDR3 DNA reads TGTGCCAGCAGTACCACAGGGATCAATGGCTACACCTTC.

This sequence joins TRBV11-2 and TRBJ2-7; TRBD2 might be the D (5 bases). CDR1 SGHAT and CDR2 FQNNGV come from the germline V gene. V was pared by 3 bases and J by 0 bases, with 6 bases between. The CDR3 runs to 13 residues. For the CDR3, the DNA is TGTGCCAGCAGCTTGGGGAGCTCCTACGAGCAGTACTTC. Translation gives CASSLGSSYEQYF.